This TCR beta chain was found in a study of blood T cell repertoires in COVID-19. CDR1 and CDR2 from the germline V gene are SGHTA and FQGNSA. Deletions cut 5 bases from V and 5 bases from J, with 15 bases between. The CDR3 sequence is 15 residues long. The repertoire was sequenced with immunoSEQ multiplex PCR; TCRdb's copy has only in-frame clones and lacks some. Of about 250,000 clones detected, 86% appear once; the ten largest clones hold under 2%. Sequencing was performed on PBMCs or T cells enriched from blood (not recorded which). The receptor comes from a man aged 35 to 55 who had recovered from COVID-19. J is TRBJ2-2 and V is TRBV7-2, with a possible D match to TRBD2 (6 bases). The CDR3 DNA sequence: TGTGCCAGCAGCGGGGGGTCATTACCTACCGGGGAGCTGTTTTTT. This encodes CASSGGSLPTGELFF.